This T cell receptor beta chain was identified in a study of blood T cell repertoires in COVID-19 (dated by TCRdb to 2019 to 2021). For the wider study: The collaborator samples originated in the United States, Italy and Spain and spanned the acute and convalescent phases of COVID-19. Where available, HLA class I and class II types were obtained from metadata supplied by the sample provider rather than from assay-based typing. The repertoires were released in a freely available public database intended as a resource for research on the immune response to SARS-CoV-2. The samples were drawn from two sources: the first 160 participants of the ongoing ImmuneRACE study, and 950 to 1,500 subjects contributed by 6 global collaborators. The prospective study material was composed of cDNA or gDNA derived from T cells, B-cell-depleted T cells, or PBMCs. The sample metadata nearly always contained a de-identified subject ID, COVID-19 status, age in years and sex. Deeply sampled blood TCRbeta repertoires from subjects exposed to, actively infected with, or recovered from COVID-19 were included in the dataset. The paper's findings and limits, for the study overall: The amount of clinical and demographic metadata varied by source and participant and was provided uncurated.

Inclusive of the bounding cysteine and phenylalanine, the CDR3 is 13 residues long. Of all the DNA, just the CDR3 is kept, 39 bases in frame from base 1. The germline V end is reduced by 10 bases and the J end by 3 bases; junction bases left unmatched: 6. CDR1 MDHEN and CDR2 SYDVKM are derived from the germline V gene. On this clone itself: It lacks a known antigen. Base qualities were left out, and no much larger clone turns up one base away.

Each collaborating institution followed its own protocols to collect whole blood in K2EDTA tubes. For TCRbeta analysis, collaborator samples were shipped as frozen whole blood, as isolated PBMCs, or as DNA extracted from either sample type. TCRbeta CDR3 regions were amplified from genomic DNA using the immunoSEQ Assay, a bias-controlled multiplex PCR. From the authors' description of their analysis: The number of nucleated cells in each sample was estimated by amplification of reference gene primers within the assay. To quantify the absolute abundance of each unique TCRbeta CDR3 rearrangement, sequence reads were collapsed and filtered. For each sample, productive Simpson clonality was calculated as the square root of Simpson's diversity index across productive rearrangements. Drawn from immuneACCESS, this table holds only the in-frame rearrangements with V and J called that TCRdb kept. Clones are partly lost; checked studies trace under half to an unresolved V gene and leave the rest unexplained. That table furnishes V, J and clone size, whereas the DNA furnished D and trimming. This sample is represented by around 260,000 clones; about 89% of them were singletons. Roughly 0.8% of the sample belongs to the ten largest clones.

This TCR was sampled from a man aged 25 to 40 with acute or convalescent COVID-19. Recombination linked TRBV28 to TRBJ2-7, with 10 junctional bases fitting TRBD1. The sample consisted of peripheral blood. The DNA sequence is as follows: TGTGCCACCGAGGGACAGGGGCTCTACGAGCAGTACTTC. Its product reads: CATEGQGLYEQYF.